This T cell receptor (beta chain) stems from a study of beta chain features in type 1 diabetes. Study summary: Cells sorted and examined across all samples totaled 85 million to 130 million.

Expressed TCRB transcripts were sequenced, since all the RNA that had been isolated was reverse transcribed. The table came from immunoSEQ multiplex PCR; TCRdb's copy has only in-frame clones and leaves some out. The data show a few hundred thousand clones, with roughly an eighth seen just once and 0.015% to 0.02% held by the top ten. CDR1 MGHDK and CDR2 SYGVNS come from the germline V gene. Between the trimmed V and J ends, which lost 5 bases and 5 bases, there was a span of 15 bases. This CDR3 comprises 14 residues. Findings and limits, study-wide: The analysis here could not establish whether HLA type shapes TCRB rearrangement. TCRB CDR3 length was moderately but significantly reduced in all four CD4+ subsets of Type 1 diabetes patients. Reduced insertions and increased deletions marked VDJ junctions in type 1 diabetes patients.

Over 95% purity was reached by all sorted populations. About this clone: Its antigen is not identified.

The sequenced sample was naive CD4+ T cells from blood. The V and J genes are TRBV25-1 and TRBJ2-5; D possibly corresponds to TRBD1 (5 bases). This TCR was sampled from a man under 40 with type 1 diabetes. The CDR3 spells CASSKGPVTETQYF. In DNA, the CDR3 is TGTGCCAGCAGTAAGGGGCCCGTTACGGAGACCCAGTACTTC.